A single sample gave rise to the 20 T cell receptor beta chains below, sequenced in a study of tumor-infiltrating lymphocytes in oesophageal squamous cell carcinoma. TCRdb analysed the PCR reads with MiXCR anew, one entry per CDR3 protein. Of some 11,000 distinct CDR3 sequences listed, just under 55% are singletons. Sample: esophageal tumor tissue. The receptors were gathered from a female donor with esophageal squamous cell carcinoma.

This clonotype occurred a few times. V gene TRBV7-2 combines with J gene TRBJ2-1; maybe TRBD2 (6 bases). The V gene lost 0 bases and the J gene lost 7 bases, with 10 bases spanning the gap. Germline CDR1 and CDR2: SGHTA and FQGNSA. This CDR3 is 14 amino acids long. The CDR3 sequence: CASSLAGTLNEQFF. The CDR3 region has the DNA TGTGCCAGCAGCTTAGCTGGGACTCTAAATGAGCAGTTCTTC.

For this clonotype: Possible read error: a much larger clone is one base away. This rearrangement joins TRBV7-2 to TRBJ2-5; 7 positions match TRBD2. The J call is uncertain, as TRBJ2-1 better fits the DNA end. Germline V lookup: CDR1 SGHTA, CDR2 FQGNSA. The CDR3 runs to 12 residues. CDR3 coding DNA: TGTGCCAGCAGCTTAGGGCGGGAGACCCAGTTCTTC. Protein sequence: CASSLGRETQFF.

There are a few counts of this clonotype. An end of the junction differs from the germline gene, which may be a read error. The V gene is TRBV7-6, the J gene TRBJ2-5; 11 positions match TRBD2. The CDR3 has 15 residues. Per the germline V gene, CDR1 is SGHVS and CDR2 is FNYEAQ. CDR3 in DNA: TGTGCTAGCAGCTTAGCGGGGGGGTACCAAGAGACCCAGTACTTC. Its protein product is CASSLAGGYQETQYF.

This rearrangement joins TRBV7-6 to TRBJ2-1; 9 bases map to TRBD1. The CDR3 is 15 amino acids. CDR1 and CDR2 from the germline V gene are SGHVS and FNYEAQ. The junction had 11 bases not matched to a gene; V was cut back by 5 bases and J by 9 bases. CDR3 amino acids: CASSPGGTGRSEQFF. CDR3 sequence (DNA): TGTGCCAGCAGCCCAGGGGGGACAGGGAGATCTGAGCAGTTCTTC.

The chain carries TRBV11-3 and TRBJ2-5; the D is unclear. Near its end, the DNA agrees better with TRBJ2-1, so the J call may be wrong. There are 15 residues in the CDR3. Germline V gene sequence: CDR1 SGHNT, CDR2 YENEEA. CDR3 nucleotide sequence: TGTGCCAGCAGCTCCCCTGTGATGCCCTACAATGAGCAGTTCTTC. Translation: CASSSPVMPYNEQFF.

This clonotype was seen once. This sequence joins TRBV4-2 and TRBJ2-1; 10 bases map to TRBD2. The ends lost 1 base at V and 0 bases at J; junction bases unmatched: 12. The germline V gene has CDR1 LGHNA and CDR2 YNFKEQ. The CDR3 runs 20 residues. The CDR3 here is CASSQVLASGGLSSYNEQFF. CDR3 DNA: TGTGCCAGCAGCCAAGTGTTGGCTAGCGGGGGCTTAAGCTCCTACAATGAGCAGTTCTTC.

Note on this clonotype: This CDR3 fails to terminate in the conserved phenylalanine or tryptophan, so it likely reflects a read error. It is unclear where the CDR3 begins or ends on the DNA, so no DNA is shown, and the CDR3 is as TCRdb lists it. The chain carries TRBV12-3 or TRBV12-4 and TRBJ2-5; the table's TRBD2 call for D was not verified on the DNA. Counting both end residues, the CDR3 totals 16 amino acids. The CDR3 is CASSWTSGNNEQFFGA.

This clonotype appeared a few times. The conserved closing phenylalanine or tryptophan is absent in this CDR3, likely reflecting a read error. It is unclear where the CDR3 begins or ends on the DNA, so no DNA is shown, and the CDR3 is as TCRdb lists it. V gene TRBV24-1 combines with J gene TRBJ2-1; whether TRBD1, the table's D call, matches the DNA was not checked. In germline, CDR1 is KGHDR, CDR2 SFDVKD. The CDR3 is 14 residues long, ends included. CDR3 sequence: CATSEPRGQATFGS.

The genes are TRBV7-3 and TRBJ2-3; tentatively, D is TRBD1 (6 bases). The J call could be wrong; TRBJ2-5 is a better fit for the DNA end. Germline V gives CDR1 SGHTA, CDR2 FQGTGA. CDR3 size: 11 residues. The CDR3 DNA follows: TGTGCCAGCAGTCAGGGGGAGACCCAGTACTTC. Translating gives CASSQGETQYF.

This clonotype was counted at least ten times. CDR3 DNA: TGTGCCAGCAGCTTGTTCCAGGGACCTTCCTACGAGCAGTACTTC. This encodes CASSLFQGPSYEQYF. The genes are TRBV7-8 and TRBJ2-7; D is perhaps TRBD1 or TRBD2 (5 bases each). There are 15 residues in the CDR3. From germline, CDR1 is SGHVS and CDR2 FQNEAQ. V lost 3 bases and J lost 1, with 13 bases in between.

The chain employs TRBV7-9 and TRBJ2-5; 10 positions agree with TRBD2. The DNA end lines up better with TRBJ2-7; the J call may be wrong. Looked up from germline, CDR1 is SEHNR and CDR2 is FQNEAQ (reference sequence). The CDR3 loop spans 17 amino acids. The CDR3 protein is CASSLVRASGSIHEQYF. CDR3 nucleotides: TGTGCCAGCAGCTTGGTTAGGGCTAGCGGGAGTATCCACGAGCAGTACTTC.

The sample holds a few counts of this clonotype. The CDR3 DNA reads as TGTGCCAGCAGCTTAGCGGGAGGACACGAGCAGTACTTC. Residues: CASSLAGGHEQYF. This sequence joins TRBV7-3 and TRBJ2-1, with 8 bases lining up with TRBD2. TRBJ2-7 matches the DNA end more closely, so the J call is doubtful. CDR3 length: 13 residues. Germline V gene lookup returns CDR1 SGHTA and CDR2 FQGTGA.

This rearrangement joins TRBV28 to TRBJ2-3; D is ambiguous. The tail of the sequence fits TRBJ1-5 better, so the J call may be wrong. In germline, CDR1 is MDHEN, CDR2 SYDVKM. CDR3 size: 12 residues. DNA of the CDR3: TGTGCCAGCACCTCAGAGGGACAGCCCCAGCATTTT. Translation: CASTSEGQPQHF.

The chain carries TRBV7-3 and TRBJ2-7; D call uncertain. This CDR3 has 14 residues. V was pared by 5 bases and J by 2 bases, with 13 bases between. Germline CDR1 and CDR2: SGHTA and FQGTGA. The CDR3 sequence: CASSREESPYEQYF. The CDR3 region has the DNA TGTGCCAGCAGCCGTGAGGAATCTCCCTACGAGCAGTACTTC.

The chain joins TRBV11-1 to TRBJ2-3; no clear D. The CDR3 length is 13 residues. V shed 3 bases and J shed 6 bases, with 10 bases lying between them. Germline V CDR1 and CDR2: SGHAT, FQDESV (reference sequence). The CDR3 sequence: CASSFPSTDTQYF. CDR3 DNA: TGTGCCAGCAGCTTTCCTTCTACGGATACGCAGTATTTT.

V and J are TRBV6-6 and TRBJ1-4; TRBD1 agrees at 8 bases. Germline CDR1 MNHNY, CDR2 SVGAGI (reference sequence). This CDR3 has 14 amino acids. Trimming took 6 bases from V and 0 from J; bases not matched to a gene: 0. The chain's CDR3 is CASRTGATNEKLFF. The CDR3 nucleotides are TGTGCCAGCAGGACAGGGGCAACTAATGAAAAACTGTTTTTT.

This clonotype was detected ten times or more. This sequence joins TRBV11-2 and TRBJ1-5; the D is unclear. The V gene's germline CDR1 is SGHAT and CDR2 FQNNGV. The ends were cut back, 5 bases at V and 3 bases at J, with 8 bases in the middle. The CDR3 consists of 13 residues. CDR3 protein: CASSLRANQPQHF. DNA for the CDR3: TGTGCCAGCAGCCTACGGGCCAATCAGCCCCAGCATTTT.

The chain carries TRBV7-2 and TRBJ2-5, with 10 bases matching TRBD1. Germline V gene lookup returns CDR1 SGHTA and CDR2 FQGNSA. The CDR3 sequence is 16 residues long. The trim removed 2 bases at V and 5 bases at J, leaving 8 bases unmatched. The CDR3 reads CASSLRTGGLRETQYF. DNA for the CDR3: TGTGCCAGCAGCTTAAGGACAGGGGGACTGAGGGAGACCCAGTACTTC.

The rearrangement uses TRBV7-8 and TRBJ2-5; TRBD2 aligns across 13 bases. The CDR3 extends over 16 amino acids. Unmatched junction bases numbered 3, after V lost 4 bases and J lost 1 base. Per the germline V gene, CDR1 is SGHVS and CDR2 is FQNEAQ. CDR3 in amino acids: CASSSRTSGSQETQYF. CDR3 DNA sequence: TGTGCCAGCAGCTCCAGGACTAGCGGGAGCCAAGAGACCCAGTACTTC.

The chain couples TRBV28 to TRBJ2-1; 8 positions match TRBD2. V was clipped by 2 bases and J by 0 bases; unmatched bases: 3. The germline gives CDR1 MDHEN, CDR2 SYDVKM. The CDR3 totals 16 residues. CDR3 loop: CASSLTAGGSYNEQFF. CDR3 DNA: TGTGCCAGCAGTTTAACGGCGGGGGGCTCCTACAATGAGCAGTTCTTC.